The present T cell receptor beta chain was sequenced within a study of T cell responses to AZD1222 COVID-19 vaccine. The germline V and J ends were trimmed by 0 bases and 4 bases, with 12 bases remaining between them. The CDR3 is 15 residues long. The germline V gene encodes CDR1 LGHNA and CDR2 YSLEER. On this clone: The antigen remains undetermined.

Study-level results: Donor demographics were predominantly white British with a female majority; clonal diversity may be underestimated. There were vaccine-associated CD4 TCRs across spike, dominant at 160-218 and 743-854.

Measured with immunoSEQ multiplex PCR; TCRdb has only the in-frame clones, and not every one. The sample shows about 130,000 clones, around 90% of them seen only once. Pooling of second doses given at about 4 or about 12 weeks was done. This rearrangement joins TRBV4-3 to TRBJ1-2; D is uncertain. This sequence was found in an adult who received the AZD1222 COVID-19 vaccine. The specimen was peripheral blood, collected 28 days after the second AZD1222 dose. The CDR3 protein is CASSQDLGRPYGYTF. As DNA, the CDR3 is TGCGCCAGCAGCCAAGATCTCGGCCGTCCCTATGGCTACACCTTC.